Below, 16 T cell receptor beta chains from the same sample are listed, as sequenced in a study of blood T cell repertoires in COVID-19. TCRdb keeps only in-frame clones here, not all; method: immunoSEQ multiplex PCR. The repertoire includes 40,000 to 45,000 clones, around nine tenths of them detected once, and around a fifth sits in the top ten. Sequencing was done on a sample of peripheral blood. These receptors came from a man over 45 with active COVID-19.

V is TRBV24-1 and J is TRBJ2-7; 8 bases are a match to TRBD1. Germline assignment: CDR1 KGHDR and CDR2 SFDVKD. Losses at the gene ends were 2 bases for V and 1 base for J; bases not matched to a gene: 6. The CDR3 is 16 amino acids. CDR3 DNA: TGTGCCACCAGTGATTCCGTTAGGACAGGGTCCTACGAGCAGTACTTC. Translated, it gives CATSDSVRTGSYEQYF.

The V gene is TRBV7-2, the J gene TRBJ2-2; D uncertain. The CDR3 contains 16 residues. V was clipped by 4 bases and J by 0 bases, with 12 bases between them. From germline, CDR1 is SGHTA and CDR2 FQGNSA. The CDR3: CASSWAYHSNTGELFF. As DNA, the CDR3 is TGTGCCAGCAGCTGGGCTTACCACTCGAACACCGGGGAGCTGTTTTTT.

This clone was recorded only once. This CDR3 is CASSSGSTGKFEQYF. The CDR3 DNA reads TGTGCCAGCAGCTCCGGCTCGACAGGGAAATTCGAGCAGTACTTC. The chain joins TRBV7-2 to TRBJ2-7; 7 nucleotides line up with TRBD1. V lost 4 bases to trimming and J lost 6 bases; unmatched junction nucleotides: 12. The germline gives CDR1 SGHTA, CDR2 FQGNSA. The CDR3 extends over 15 amino acids.

The chain combines TRBV3-1 (or the pseudogene TRBV3-2) with TRBJ2-3, with D possibly TRBD2 on 6 matching bases. Trimming pared 1 base from V and 4 bases from J, leaving 12 bases between. The CDR3 length is 15 residues. Germline CDR1 LGHDT, CDR2 YNNKEL (reference sequence). Here the CDR3 reads CASSQAGLGPDTQYF. DNA of the CDR3: TGTGCCAGCAGCCAAGCGGGACTCGGACCAGATACGCAGTATTTT.

The chain joins TRBV6-2 or TRBV6-3 to TRBJ2-5; 8 bases agree with TRBD1. This CDR3 spans 16 amino acids. The germline CDR1 and CDR2 sequences are MNHEY and SVGEGT. J was trimmed by 5 bases and V by 0 bases; bases with no gene match: 8. The CDR3 region has the DNA TGTGCCAGCAGTTACTCGACAGGGGTTATTAGGGAGACCCAGTACTTC. Translated: CASSYSTGVIRETQYF.

This rearrangement joins TRBV11-2 to TRBJ2-1; 7 positions agree with TRBD2. The V gene end was trimmed by 5 bases and the J gene end by 4 bases; junction bases not matched to a gene: 5. The germline V gene encodes CDR1 SGHAT and CDR2 FQNNGV. CDR3 length: 14 residues. The CDR3 coding sequence is TGTGCCAGCAGCGCTAGCGGAAGATACAATGAGCAGTTCTTC. This translates into CASSASGRYNEQFF.

The chain links TRBV28 to TRBJ2-7; D is ambiguous. Trimming took off 5 bases at V and 2 bases at J, with 10 bases between the two ends. The CDR3 extends over 13 amino acids. Germline V gene lookup returns CDR1 MDHEN and CDR2 SYDVKM. The CDR3 sequence: CASSGDLAYEQYF. The CDR3 DNA is TGTGCCAGCAGTGGAGACCTCGCCTACGAGCAGTACTTC.

This clone has only a few counts. The CDR3 spells CASSQDRTTGPSSYEQYF. The CDR3 region has the DNA TGCGCCAGCAGCCAAGATCGCACCACAGGGCCCAGCTCCTACGAGCAGTACTTC. This chain joins TRBV4-3 and TRBJ2-7, with D perhaps TRBD1 (6 bases). Trimming removed 0 bases at V and 0 bases at J, with 18 bases between. Germline V lookup: CDR1 LGHNA, CDR2 YSLEER. This CDR3 spans 18 amino acids.

Only a few counts were recorded for this clone. V is TRBV29-1 and J is TRBJ2-1, with TRBD2 matching 9 bases. The CDR3 is 15 residues long. V lost 5 bases to trimming and J lost 7 bases; unmatched junction nucleotides: 12. In germline, CDR1 is SQVTM, CDR2 ANQGSEA. For the CDR3, the DNA is TGCAGCGTTCCCAGTGGTGGCGGGAGGGCGAATGAGCAGTTCTTC. Translating it yields CSVPSGGGRANEQFF.

V usage is TRBV27 and J usage is TRBJ2-2; 7 positions match TRBD2. The CDR3 runs 14 residues. The V and J ends lost 7 bases and 3 bases, in that order; junction bases with no gene match: 5. Germline V gene lookup returns CDR1 MNHEY and CDR2 SMNVEV (reference sequence). The CDR3 sequence: CASTSGTYTGELFF. CDR3 in DNA: TGTGCCAGCACTAGCGGTACTTACACCGGGGAGCTGTTTTTT.

The chain employs TRBV5-8 and TRBJ1-2; TRBD1 might be the D (5 bases). This CDR3 contains 15 residues. The V and J ends lost 2 bases and 6 bases respectively, with 17 bases between them. CDR1 and CDR2 from the germline V gene are SGHTS and YDEGEE. As DNA, the CDR3 is TGTGCCAGCAGCTTATGGGCGGGGGAGCAGGATGGCTACACCTTC. Translating gives CASSLWAGEQDGYTF.

J is TRBJ2-3 and V is TRBV2; D remains ambiguous. This CDR3 is 15 amino acids long. V shed 1 base and J shed 0 bases, with 8 bases lying between them. Germline V lookup: CDR1 SNHLY, CDR2 FYNNEI. The CDR3 reads CASSEDSPSTDTQYF. CDR3 DNA: TGTGCCAGCAGTGAAGACAGTCCTAGCACAGATACGCAGTATTTT.

The J gene is TRBJ2-2, the V gene TRBV27; D not resolved. This CDR3 spans 12 amino acids. V dropped 10 bases and J dropped 3 bases, with 9 bases sitting between them. The germline V gene has CDR1 MNHEY and CDR2 SMNVEV (reference sequence). The CDR3 nucleotides are TGTGCCATCATGGGCGACACCGGGGAGCTGTTTTTT. Translation: CAIMGDTGELFF.

The chain combines TRBV10-3 with TRBJ2-7; no definite D call. V was clipped by 3 bases and J by 5 bases, with 23 bases between them. The CDR3 has 17 amino acids. Germline V lookup: CDR1 ENHRY, CDR2 SYGVKD. CDR3 coding DNA: TGTGCCATCAGTGATAGCCCCCTCCAGCTAGATAGAGACGAGCAGTACTTC. It is translated as CAISDSPLQLDRDEQYF.

This clone was recorded only once. This chain joins TRBV7-3 and TRBJ2-1; 9 positions agree with TRBD2. The CDR3 has 16 residues. Trimming cost V 1 base and J 7 bases; bases outside gene matches: 8. Germline assignment: CDR1 SGHTA and CDR2 FQGTGA. CDR3: CASSLSFSGSQNEQFF. CDR3 nucleotides: TGTGCCAGCAGCTTAAGTTTTAGCGGGAGTCAGAATGAGCAGTTCTTC.

The J gene is TRBJ2-7, the V gene TRBV10-3, with D possibly TRBD2 on 7 matching bases. V gave up 4 bases and J gave up 3 bases, with 13 bases separating them. This CDR3 contains 14 residues. In germline, CDR1 is ENHRY, CDR2 SYGVKD. The CDR3 loop reads CAISVGGDFYEQYF. The CDR3 DNA sequence: TGTGCCATCAGTGTAGGGGGGGACTTCTACGAGCAGTACTTC.